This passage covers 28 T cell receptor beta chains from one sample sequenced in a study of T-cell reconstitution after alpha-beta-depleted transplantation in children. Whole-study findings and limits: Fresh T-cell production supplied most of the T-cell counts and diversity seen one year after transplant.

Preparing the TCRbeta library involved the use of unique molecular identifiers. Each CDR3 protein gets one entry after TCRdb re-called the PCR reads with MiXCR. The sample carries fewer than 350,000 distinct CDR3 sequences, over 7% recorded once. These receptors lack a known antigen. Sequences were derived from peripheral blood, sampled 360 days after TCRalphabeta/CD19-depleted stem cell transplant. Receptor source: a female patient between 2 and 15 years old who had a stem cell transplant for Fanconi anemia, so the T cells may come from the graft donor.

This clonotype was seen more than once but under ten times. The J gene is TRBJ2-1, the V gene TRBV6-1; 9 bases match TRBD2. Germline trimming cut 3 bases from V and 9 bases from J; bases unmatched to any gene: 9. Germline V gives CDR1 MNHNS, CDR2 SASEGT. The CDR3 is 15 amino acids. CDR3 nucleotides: TGTGCCAGCAGTGATTTTGCGGGAGGGCCGGCTGAGCAGTTCTTC. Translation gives CASSDFAGGPAEQFF.

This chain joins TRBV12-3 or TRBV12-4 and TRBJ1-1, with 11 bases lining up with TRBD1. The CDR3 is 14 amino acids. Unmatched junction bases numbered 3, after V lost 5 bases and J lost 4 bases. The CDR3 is CASSLDRGLTEAFF. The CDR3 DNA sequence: TGTGCCAGCAGTCTGGACAGGGGGCTCACTGAAGCTTTCTTT.

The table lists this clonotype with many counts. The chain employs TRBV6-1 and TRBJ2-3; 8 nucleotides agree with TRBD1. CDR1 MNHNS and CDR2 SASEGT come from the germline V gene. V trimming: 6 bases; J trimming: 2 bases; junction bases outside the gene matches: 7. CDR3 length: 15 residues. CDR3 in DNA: TGTGCCAGCAGGCCACAGGGGGAACCCACAGATACGCAGTATTTT. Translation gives CASRPQGEPTDTQYF.

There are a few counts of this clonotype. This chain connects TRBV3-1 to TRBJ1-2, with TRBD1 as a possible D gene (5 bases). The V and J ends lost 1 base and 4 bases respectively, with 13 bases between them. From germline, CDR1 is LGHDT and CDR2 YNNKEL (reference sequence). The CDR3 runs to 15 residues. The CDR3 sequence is CASSQGGHAPYGYTF. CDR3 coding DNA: TGTGCCAGCAGCCAAGGGGGCCATGCTCCCTATGGCTACACCTTC.

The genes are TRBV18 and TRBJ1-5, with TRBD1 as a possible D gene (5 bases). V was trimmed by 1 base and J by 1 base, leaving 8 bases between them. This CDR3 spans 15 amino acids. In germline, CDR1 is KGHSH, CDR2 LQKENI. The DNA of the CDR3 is TGTGCCAGCTCACCACAGGGGTTAAGCAATCAGCCCCAGCATTTT. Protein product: CASSPQGLSNQPQHF.

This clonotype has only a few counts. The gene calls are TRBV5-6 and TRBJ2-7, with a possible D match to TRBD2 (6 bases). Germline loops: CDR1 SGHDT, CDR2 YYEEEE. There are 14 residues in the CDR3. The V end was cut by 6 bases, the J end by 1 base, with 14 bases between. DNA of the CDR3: TGTGCCAGCACTGGGGGGACTGAATCCTACGAGCAGTACTTC. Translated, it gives CASTGGTESYEQYF.

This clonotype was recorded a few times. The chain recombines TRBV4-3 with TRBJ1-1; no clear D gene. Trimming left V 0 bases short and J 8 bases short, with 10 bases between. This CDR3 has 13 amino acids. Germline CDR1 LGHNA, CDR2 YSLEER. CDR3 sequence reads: CASSQDAWREAFF. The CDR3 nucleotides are TGCGCCAGCAGCCAAGATGCTTGGAGAGAAGCTTTCTTT.

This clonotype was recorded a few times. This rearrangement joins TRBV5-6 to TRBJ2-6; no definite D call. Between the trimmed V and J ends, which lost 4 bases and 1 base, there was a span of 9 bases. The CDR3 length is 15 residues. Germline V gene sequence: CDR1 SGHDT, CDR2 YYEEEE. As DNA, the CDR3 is TGTGCCAGCAGCCTCTACCGATCTGGGGCCAACGTCCTGACTTTC. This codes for CASSLYRSGANVLTF.

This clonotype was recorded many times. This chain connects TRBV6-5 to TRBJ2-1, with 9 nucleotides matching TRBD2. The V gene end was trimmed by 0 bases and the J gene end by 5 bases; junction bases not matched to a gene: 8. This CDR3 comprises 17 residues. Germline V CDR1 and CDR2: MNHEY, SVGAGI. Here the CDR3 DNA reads TGTGCCAGCAGTTACTCGAGAGTAGCGGGAGTCCACAATGAGCAGTTCTTC. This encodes CASSYSRVAGVHNEQFF.

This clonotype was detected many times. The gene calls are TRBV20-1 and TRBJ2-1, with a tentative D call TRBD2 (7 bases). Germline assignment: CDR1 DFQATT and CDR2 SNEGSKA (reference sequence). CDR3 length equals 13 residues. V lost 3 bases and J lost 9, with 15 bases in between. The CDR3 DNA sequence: TGCAGTGCTAGTAGGGGGGGGCGGCTTGAGCAGTTCTTC. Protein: CSASRGGRLEQFF.

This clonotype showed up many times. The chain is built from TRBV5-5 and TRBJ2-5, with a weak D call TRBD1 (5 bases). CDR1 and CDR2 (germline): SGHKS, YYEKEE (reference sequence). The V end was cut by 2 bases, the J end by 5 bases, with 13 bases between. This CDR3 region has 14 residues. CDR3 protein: CASSFTTGSETQYF. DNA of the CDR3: TGTGCCAGCAGCTTCACAACAGGTTCGGAGACCCAGTACTTC. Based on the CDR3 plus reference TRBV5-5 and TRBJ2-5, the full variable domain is DAGVTQSPTHLIKTRGQQVTLRCSPISGHKSVSWYQQVLGQGPQFIFQYYEKEERGRGNFPDRFSARQFPNYSSELNVNALLLGDSALYLCASSFTTGSETQYFGPGTRLLVL.

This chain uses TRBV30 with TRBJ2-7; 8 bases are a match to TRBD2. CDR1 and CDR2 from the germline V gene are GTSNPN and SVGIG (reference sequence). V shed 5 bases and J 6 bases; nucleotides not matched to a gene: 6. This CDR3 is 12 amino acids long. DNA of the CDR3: TGTGCCTGGGCCCCGGGGGGGGCCGAGCAGTACTTC. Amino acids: CAWAPGGAEQYF. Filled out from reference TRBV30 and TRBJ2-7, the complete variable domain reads SQTIHQWPATLVQPVGSPLSLECTVEGTSNPNLYWYRQAAGRGLQLLFYSVGIGQISSEVPQNLSASRPQDRQFILSSKKLLLSDSGFYLCAWAPGGAEQYFGPGTRLTVT.

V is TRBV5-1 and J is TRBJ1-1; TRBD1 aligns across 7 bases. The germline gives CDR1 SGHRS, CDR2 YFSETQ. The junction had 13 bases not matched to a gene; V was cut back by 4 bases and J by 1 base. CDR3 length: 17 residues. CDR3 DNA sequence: TGCGCCAGCAGCGCTCGGACAGGTCGGGGGGGGAACACTGAAGCTTTCTTT. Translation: CASSARTGRGGNTEAFF. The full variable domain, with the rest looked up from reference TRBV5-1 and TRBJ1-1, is KAGVTQTPRYLIKTRGQQVTLSCSPISGHRSVSWYQQTPGQGLQFLFEYFSETQRNKGNFPGRFSGRQFSNSRSEMNVSTLELGDSALYLCASSARTGRGGNTEAFFGQGTRLTVV.

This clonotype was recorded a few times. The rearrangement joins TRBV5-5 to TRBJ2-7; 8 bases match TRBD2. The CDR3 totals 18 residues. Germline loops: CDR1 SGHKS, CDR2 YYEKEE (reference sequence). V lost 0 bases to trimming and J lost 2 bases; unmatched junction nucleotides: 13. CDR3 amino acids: CASSLEGAGGGRTYEQYF. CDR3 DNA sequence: TGTGCCAGCAGCTTGGAGGGCGCAGGCGGGGGGCGAACCTACGAGCAGTACTTC.

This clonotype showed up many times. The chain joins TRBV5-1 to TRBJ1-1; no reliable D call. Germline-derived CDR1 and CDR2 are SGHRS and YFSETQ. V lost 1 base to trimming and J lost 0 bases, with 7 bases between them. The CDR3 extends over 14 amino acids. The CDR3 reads CASSLTAMNTEAFF. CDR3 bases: TGCGCCAGCAGCTTGACAGCCATGAACACTGAAGCTTTCTTT.

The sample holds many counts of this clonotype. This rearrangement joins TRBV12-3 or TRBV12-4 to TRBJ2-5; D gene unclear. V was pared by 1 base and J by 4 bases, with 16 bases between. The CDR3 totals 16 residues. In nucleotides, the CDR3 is TGTGCCAGCAGTTTAGGGGTAGGGCCAAGCAGAGAGACCCAGTACTTC. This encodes CASSLGVGPSRETQYF.

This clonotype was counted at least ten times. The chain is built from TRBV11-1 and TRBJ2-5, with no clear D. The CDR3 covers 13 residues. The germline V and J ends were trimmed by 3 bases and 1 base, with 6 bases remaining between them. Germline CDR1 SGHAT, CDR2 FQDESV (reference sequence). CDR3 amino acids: CASSFGFQETQYF. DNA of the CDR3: TGTGCCAGCAGCTTTGGGTTCCAAGAGACCCAGTACTTC.

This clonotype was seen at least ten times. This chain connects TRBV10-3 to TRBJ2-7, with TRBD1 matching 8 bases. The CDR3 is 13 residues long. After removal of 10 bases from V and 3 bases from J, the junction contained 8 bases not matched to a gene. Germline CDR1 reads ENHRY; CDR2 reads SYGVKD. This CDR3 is CATTTGVSYEQYF. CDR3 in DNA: TGTGCCACCACGACAGGGGTGAGCTACGAGCAGTACTTC.

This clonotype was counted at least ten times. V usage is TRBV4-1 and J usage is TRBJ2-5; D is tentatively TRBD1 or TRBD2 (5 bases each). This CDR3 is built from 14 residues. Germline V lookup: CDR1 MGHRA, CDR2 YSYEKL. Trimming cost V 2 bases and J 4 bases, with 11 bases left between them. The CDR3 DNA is TGCGCCAGCAGCCAACAGGGTGGGGGAGAGACCCAGTACTTC. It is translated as CASSQQGGGETQYF.

DNA of the CDR3: TGTGCCAGCAGCTTTACCAGGGAACGCGAGCAGTACTTC. Translating it yields CASSFTREREQYF. The J gene is TRBJ2-7, the V gene TRBV5-4, with D possibly matching TRBD1 (5 bases). The germline V gene encodes CDR1 SGHNT and CDR2 YYREEE (reference sequence). The germline V and J ends were trimmed by 2 bases and 6 bases, with 12 bases remaining between them. The CDR3 totals 13 residues.

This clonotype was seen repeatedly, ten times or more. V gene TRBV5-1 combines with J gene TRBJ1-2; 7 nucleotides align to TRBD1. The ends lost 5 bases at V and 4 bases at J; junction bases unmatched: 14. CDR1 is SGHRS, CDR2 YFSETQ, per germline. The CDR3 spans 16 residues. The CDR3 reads CASRPPGGISGYGYTF. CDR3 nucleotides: TGCGCCAGCAGACCCCCAGGGGGGATTTCGGGCTATGGCTACACCTTC. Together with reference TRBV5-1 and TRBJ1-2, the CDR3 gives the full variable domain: KAGVTQTPRYLIKTRGQQVTLSCSPISGHRSVSWYQQTPGQGLQFLFEYFSETQRNKGNFPGRFSGRQFSNSRSEMNVSTLELGDSALYLCASRPPGGISGYGYTFGSGTRLTVV.

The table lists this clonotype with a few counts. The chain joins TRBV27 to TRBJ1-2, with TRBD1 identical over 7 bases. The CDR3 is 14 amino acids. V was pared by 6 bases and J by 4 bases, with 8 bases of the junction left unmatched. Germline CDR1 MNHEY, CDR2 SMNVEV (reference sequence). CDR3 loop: CASRRQGLGYGYTF. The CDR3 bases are TGTGCCAGCAGACGACAGGGTCTCGGCTATGGCTACACCTTC.

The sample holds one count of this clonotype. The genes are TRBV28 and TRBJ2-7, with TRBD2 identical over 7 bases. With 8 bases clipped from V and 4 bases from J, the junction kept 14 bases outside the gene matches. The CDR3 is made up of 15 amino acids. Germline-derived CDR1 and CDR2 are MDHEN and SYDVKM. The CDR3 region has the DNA TGTGCCAGCGCCAGGAGAGCAGGACTAGTTTACGAGCAGTACTTC. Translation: CASARRAGLVYEQYF.

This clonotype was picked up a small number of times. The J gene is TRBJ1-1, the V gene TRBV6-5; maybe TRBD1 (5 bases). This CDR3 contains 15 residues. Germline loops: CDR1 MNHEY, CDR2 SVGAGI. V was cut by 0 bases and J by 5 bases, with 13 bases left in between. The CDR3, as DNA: TGTGCCAGCAGTTACTCGGGCACTGGGGGGACTGAAGCTTTCTTT. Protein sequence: CASSYSGTGGTEAFF.

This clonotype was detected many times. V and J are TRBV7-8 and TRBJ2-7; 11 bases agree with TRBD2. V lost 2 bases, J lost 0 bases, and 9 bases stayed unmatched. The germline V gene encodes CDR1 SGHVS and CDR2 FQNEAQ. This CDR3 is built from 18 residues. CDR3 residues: CASSLRRLSGRASYEQYF. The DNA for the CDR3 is TGTGCCAGCAGCTTACGGCGTCTTAGCGGGAGGGCCTCCTACGAGCAGTACTTC.

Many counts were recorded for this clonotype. CDR3 DNA sequence: TGCGCCAGCAGCTTGACAGGGGTGGCTGGCGAGCAGTACTTC. It is translated as CASSLTGVAGEQYF. This sequence joins TRBV5-1 and TRBJ2-7; 7 bases align to TRBD1. Germline loops: CDR1 SGHRS, CDR2 YFSETQ. This CDR3 region has 14 residues. V dropped 1 base and J dropped 6; count of bases not matched to a gene: 7. Looking up the rest from reference TRBV5-1 and TRBJ2-7 gives the full variable domain: KAGVTQTPRYLIKTRGQQVTLSCSPISGHRSVSWYQQTPGQGLQFLFEYFSETQRNKGNFPGRFSGRQFSNSRSEMNVSTLELGDSALYLCASSLTGVAGEQYFGPGTRLTVT.

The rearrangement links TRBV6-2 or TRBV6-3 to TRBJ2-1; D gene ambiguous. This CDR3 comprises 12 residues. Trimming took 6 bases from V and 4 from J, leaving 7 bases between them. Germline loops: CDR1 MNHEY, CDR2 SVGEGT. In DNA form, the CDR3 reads TGTGCCAGCAGAAACGATTACAATGAGCAGTTCTTC. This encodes CASRNDYNEQFF.

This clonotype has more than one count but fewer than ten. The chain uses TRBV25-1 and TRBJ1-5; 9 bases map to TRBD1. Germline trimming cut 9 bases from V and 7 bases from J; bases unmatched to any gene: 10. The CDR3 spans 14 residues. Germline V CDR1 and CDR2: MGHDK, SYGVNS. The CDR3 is CASSEGTGLQPQHF. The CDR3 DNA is TGTGCCAGTAGCGAAGGGACAGGGCTCCAGCCCCAGCATTTT.